Reported below is one TCR beta chain. This sample stems from a study of blood T cell repertoires in COVID-19. In the study overall: Both acute and convalescent COVID-19 samples were obtained from the United States, Italy and Spain.

CDR3 length: 13 residues. Germline CDR1 KGHSH, CDR2 LQKENI. The V gene lost 7 bases and the J gene lost 1 base, with 10 bases spanning the gap. The authors' processing: Amplifying reference gene primers gave estimates of nucleated cell counts. Sequencing used immunoSEQ multiplex PCR; TCRdb keeps in-frame clones, though not all of them. Clone size and V and J calls were adopted from that table, with D and trimming inferred from the DNA. The data hold tens of thousands of clones, with more than 75% observed a single time. The sample comprised peripheral blood. This TCR came from a human donor in a cohort sampled during active COVID-19. The genes are TRBV18 and TRBJ1-1; perhaps TRBD1 as D (6 bases). The CDR3 here is CASLGQKNTEAFF. In nucleotides, the CDR3 is TGTGCCAGCTTGGGACAAAAGAACACTGAAGCTTTCTTT.